This T cell receptor beta chain was recorded in a study of technical replicates of blood from several donors. This clone was detected a few times. TCRdb's table, derived via immunoSEQ multiplex PCR, lists solely in-frame clones and lacks some. In the table there are some 98,000 clones, roughly 95% of which are singletons. The trim removed 7 bases at V and 6 bases at J, leaving 5 bases unmatched. The CDR3 is 14 residues long. Germline V gives CDR1 MNHNS, CDR2 SASEGT. Material for sequencing was T cells isolated from PBMCs. The chain combines TRBV6-1 with TRBJ2-1, with 11 bases identical to TRBD2. The source of this sequence is a human donor in good health. In nucleotides, the CDR3 is TGTGCCAGCACAAAACTAGCGGGGGTCAATGAGCAGTTCTTC. Amino acids: CASTKLAGVNEQFF.